This T cell receptor (beta chain) was observed in a study of immune evolution from preneoplasia to lung adenocarcinoma. The assay was immunoSEQ multiplex PCR, and TCRdb's table has in-frame clones only and misses some. The repertoire includes more than 9,000 clones, around 82% of them detected once, and 2.5% to 4% sits in the top ten. This clone turned up a few times. Its antigen is unidentified. Two lung cancer pathologists independently confirmed each histologic diagnosis. The V and J ends lost 7 bases and 5 bases respectively, with 14 bases between them. The CDR3 has 12 residues. In germline, CDR1 is GTSNPN, CDR2 SVGIG (reference sequence). Study-level results: T cell clonality was higher in KRAS-mutant than EGFR-mutant or wild-type nodules.

The sequencing input was FFPE minimally invasive lung adenocarcinoma tissue. The receptor comes from a person aged 65-85 years with lung adenocarcinoma. This sequence joins TRBV30 and TRBJ1-2, with D perhaps matching TRBD1 (6 bases). CDR3 residues: CASTRDTYGYTF. CDR3 nucleotide sequence: TGTGCCTCCACCCGGGACACGTATGGCTACACCTTC.